The 20 T cell receptor beta chains in this list originate from one sample, sequenced in a study of T cell repertoires in cytomegalovirus infection. TCRdb re-analysed the reads in MiXCR, keeping a single row per CDR3 protein. The sample records approximately 500,000 distinct CDR3 sequences, about 26% being singletons. Specimen: PBMCs. The source of these receptors is a human donor in good health (CMV status not recorded). Some clones in this sample may be carry-over from other donors' samples.

The V call is TRBV28, the J call TRBJ2-1, with D unclear. There are 14 residues in the CDR3. The germline V gene has CDR1 MDHEN and CDR2 SYDVKM. V was pared by 6 bases and J by 8 bases, with 17 bases between. The CDR3 bases are TGTGCCAGCAGCCGCGGACCGGTGGGCGATGAGCAGTTCTTC. This translates into CASSRGPVGDEQFF.

Only a few counts were recorded for this clonotype. The chain employs TRBV28 and TRBJ2-3; tentative D call: TRBD2 (6 bases). The CDR3 contains 14 residues. V was trimmed by 11 bases and J by 8 bases, leaving 23 bases between them. CDR1 and CDR2 from the germline V gene are MDHEN and SYDVKM. CDR3 residues: CASTVGGPLGTQYF. The CDR3 bases are TGTGCCTCCACGGTGGGAGGTCCTCTCGGTACGCAGTATTTT.

The chain couples TRBV12-3 or TRBV12-4 to TRBJ1-2; D might be TRBD1 (5 bases). Trimming took 0 bases from V and 0 from J, leaving 11 bases between them. CDR3 length: 16 amino acids. CDR3 amino acids: CASSLAGGGANYGYTF. CDR3 in DNA: TGTGCCAGCAGTTTAGCCGGGGGAGGCGCTAACTATGGCTACACCTTC.

V usage is TRBV6-6 and J usage is TRBJ2-7; possibly TRBD2 for D (6 bases). The CDR3 totals 13 residues. Trimming took off 5 bases at V and 4 bases at J, with 12 bases between the two ends. The germline V gene encodes CDR1 MNHNY and CDR2 SVGAGI (reference sequence). CDR3 amino acids: CASSVGLGYEQYV. The CDR3 DNA reads TGTGCCAGCAGTGTGGGACTCGGGTACGAGCAGTACGTC.

This clonotype has more than one count but fewer than ten. This rearrangement joins TRBV11-2 to TRBJ1-6; D remains ambiguous. V dropped 3 bases and J dropped 10 bases, with 7 bases sitting between them. CDR1 is SGHAT and CDR2 is FQNNGV in the germline V gene. This CDR3 has 12 residues. The CDR3 sequence is CASSFERSPLHF. Here the CDR3 DNA reads TGTGCCAGCAGCTTCGAACGGTCACCCCTCCACTTT.

This clonotype has at least ten counts. The V and J genes are TRBV20-1 and TRBJ1-5, with D uncertain. The CDR3 is made up of 15 amino acids. The V gene lost 0 bases and the J gene lost 3 bases, with 12 bases spanning the gap. Germline values: CDR1 DFQATT, CDR2 SNEGSKA (reference sequence). CDR3 loop: CSARDGRADNQPQHF. The CDR3 DNA is TGCAGTGCTAGAGATGGCCGGGCCGACAATCAGCCCCAGCATTTT.

This clonotype was observed a handful of times. The chain has TRBV9 and TRBJ2-4; 9 bases are a match to TRBD2. Germline-derived CDR1 and CDR2 are SGDLS and YYNGEE. After removal of 6 bases from V and 1 base from J, the junction contained 8 bases not matched to a gene. This CDR3 contains 16 residues. CDR3 DNA sequence: TGTGCCAGCATCCAGCGGGGGGAGACGGCCAAAAACATTCAGTACTTC. Encoded protein: CASIQRGETAKNIQYF.

The V and J genes are TRBV18 and TRBJ2-5; 13 bases fit TRBD2. The CDR3 has 16 residues. Germline V gene data show CDR1 as KGHSH and CDR2 as LQKENI. V was clipped by 5 bases and J by 3 bases; unmatched bases: 6. CDR3 amino acids: CASSSGLAGVEETQYF. CDR3 nucleotides: TGTGCCAGCTCATCTGGACTAGCGGGAGTCGAAGAGACCCAGTACTTC.

The chain links TRBV19 to TRBJ1-1; D uncertain. V lost 7 bases and J lost 4, with 16 bases in between. The germline CDR1 and CDR2 sequences are LNHDA and SQIVND (reference sequence). CDR3 length: 14 amino acids. The CDR3 spells CASTQDYPLTEAFF. CDR3 DNA: TGTGCCAGTACCCAAGACTATCCCCTCACTGAAGCTTTCTTT.

This clonotype was detected many times. This sequence joins TRBV7-6 and TRBJ2-5, with TRBD1 matching over 7 bases. V lost 5 bases and J lost 2; bases outside the gene matches: 5. Germline CDR1 is SGHVS and CDR2 is FNYEAQ. The CDR3 is made up of 14 amino acids. CDR3 sequence reads: CASSMNRGQETQYF. The CDR3 DNA reads as TGTGCCAGCAGCATGAACAGGGGACAAGAGACCCAGTACTTC.

J is TRBJ2-1 and V is TRBV3-1; 7 bases are shared with TRBD2. This CDR3 spans 14 amino acids. With V trimmed by 3 bases and J by 7 bases, 6 bases remained unmatched. CDR1 is LGHDT, CDR2 YNNKEL, per germline (reference sequence). CDR3 sequence: CASSHNLGGNEQFF. DNA for the CDR3: TGTGCCAGCAGCCACAATCTCGGGGGGAATGAGCAGTTCTTC.

A few counts support this clonotype. The genes are TRBV6-5 and TRBJ1-1; D not resolved. Trimming cost V 0 bases and J 3 bases, with 8 bases left between them. The germline V gene has CDR1 MNHEY and CDR2 SVGAGI. CDR3 length equals 14 residues. The CDR3 nucleotides are TGTGCCAGCAGTTACTCGCATCGGGACACTGAAGCTTTCTTT. This codes for CASSYSHRDTEAFF.

The V call is TRBV2, the J call TRBJ2-2; TRBD2 agrees at 7 bases. V shed 2 bases, J shed 6 bases, and the junction held 6 bases outside the gene matches. This CDR3 comprises 15 residues. Germline loops: CDR1 SNHLY, CDR2 FYNNEI. This CDR3 reads CASSELELASGELFF. The CDR3 DNA sequence: TGTGCCAGCAGTGAATTAGAACTAGCGTCCGGGGAGCTGTTTTTT.

The chain is built from TRBV28 and TRBJ2-4; D gene ambiguous. The length of the CDR3 is 14 residues. Germline V gene sequence: CDR1 MDHEN, CDR2 SYDVKM. The V gene lost 3 bases and the J gene lost 0 bases, with 6 bases spanning the gap. The CDR3 loop reads CASSLQLAKNIQYF. The CDR3 nucleotides read TGTGCCAGCAGTTTGCAGTTAGCCAAAAACATTCAGTACTTC.

The chain joins TRBV11-3 to TRBJ1-1; possibly TRBD1 for D (6 bases). V was cut by 1 base and J by 12 bases, with 12 bases left in between. CDR3 length: 12 residues. Per germline, CDR1 SGHNT and CDR2 YENEEA. The CDR3: CASSLGAGETFF. The CDR3 region has the DNA TGTGCCAGCAGCTTAGGTGCAGGGGAAACTTTCTTT.

The CDR3, as DNA: TGTGCCAGCAGCAAGGGCGGGGGAATCGGGATCAGCGCTGAAGCTTTCTTT. Translating it yields CASSKGGGIGISAEAFF. The rearrangement links TRBV25-1 to TRBJ1-1, with a weak D call TRBD1 (5 bases). The V end was cut by 6 bases, the J end by 6 bases, with 26 bases between. Germline V CDR1 and CDR2: MGHDK, SYGVNS. The CDR3 is 17 residues long.

This clonotype showed up just a few times. The CDR3 loop is CASRRTGSSNTQYF. CDR3 in DNA: TGTGCCAGCAGAAGGACAGGGTCCTCAAATACGCAGTATTTT. The chain recombines TRBV7-3 with TRBJ2-3; 8 positions agree with TRBD1. This CDR3 comprises 14 residues. CDR1 is SGHTA, CDR2 FQGTGA, per germline. The ends lost 6 bases at V and 7 bases at J; junction bases unmatched: 9.

The chain uses TRBV6-6 and TRBJ1-1, with a weak D call TRBD1 (5 bases). Germline V CDR1 and CDR2: MNHNY, SVGAGI (reference sequence). V was trimmed by 0 bases and J by 1 base, leaving 9 bases between them. The CDR3 is 15 amino acids. CDR3: CASSYSTGQNTEAFF. The CDR3 nucleotides are TGTGCCAGCAGTTACTCAACAGGACAGAACACTGAAGCTTTCTTT.

V usage is TRBV27 and J usage is TRBJ2-5; possibly TRBD1 or TRBD2 for D (5 bases each). CDR1 and CDR2 from the germline V gene are MNHEY and SMNVEV (reference sequence). V dropped 6 bases and J dropped 2 bases, with 13 bases sitting between them. This CDR3 has 14 amino acids. CDR3 protein: CASSRTGTQETQYF. CDR3 sequence (DNA): TGTGCCAGCAGCCGCACCGGGACGCAAGAGACCCAGTACTTC.

This clonotype came up a few times. J is TRBJ2-1 and V is TRBV4-1; D call uncertain. This CDR3 has 17 amino acids. V lost 1 base and J lost 0, with 13 bases in between. The germline V gene encodes CDR1 MGHRA and CDR2 YSYEKL. CDR3 amino acids: CASSQVLLWSSYNEQFF. In DNA form, the CDR3 reads TGCGCCAGCAGCCAAGTGCTCCTCTGGAGCTCCTACAATGAGCAGTTCTTC.